This T cell receptor beta chain was retrieved from a study of T cell repertoires in cytomegalovirus infection. Study context: Selected CMV epitopes included recently identified HLA-C-restricted ones as well as well-studied HLA-B-restricted ones. A matching HLA type, together with CMV infection, was signaled by public TCR beta signatures.

Comments on this clonotype: No antigen is known for it.

Study observations and caveats: The ex vivo response was dominated by HLA-C-restricted CMV-specific TCR beta clonotypes.

The length of the CDR3 is 15 residues. Germline values: CDR1 SGHVS, CDR2 FQNEAQ. The germline V and J ends were trimmed by 5 bases and 0 bases, with 13 bases remaining between them. Each CDR3 protein gets one entry after TCRdb re-called the reads with MiXCR. The sample holds fewer than 950,000 distinct CDR3 sequences, over 25% seen once. The gene calls are TRBV7-8 and TRBJ1-1; D not certain. This clonotype was sampled from a human donor in good health (CMV status not recorded). Some clones in this sample may be carry-over from other donors' samples. The sequenced sample was cultured CD8+ T cells from PBMCs, obtained from culture after CMV antigen stimulation. The CDR3 nucleotides read TGTGCCAGCAGCCCGAGCGCCCATATGAACACTGAAGCTTTCTTT. This translates into CASSPSAHMNTEAFF.